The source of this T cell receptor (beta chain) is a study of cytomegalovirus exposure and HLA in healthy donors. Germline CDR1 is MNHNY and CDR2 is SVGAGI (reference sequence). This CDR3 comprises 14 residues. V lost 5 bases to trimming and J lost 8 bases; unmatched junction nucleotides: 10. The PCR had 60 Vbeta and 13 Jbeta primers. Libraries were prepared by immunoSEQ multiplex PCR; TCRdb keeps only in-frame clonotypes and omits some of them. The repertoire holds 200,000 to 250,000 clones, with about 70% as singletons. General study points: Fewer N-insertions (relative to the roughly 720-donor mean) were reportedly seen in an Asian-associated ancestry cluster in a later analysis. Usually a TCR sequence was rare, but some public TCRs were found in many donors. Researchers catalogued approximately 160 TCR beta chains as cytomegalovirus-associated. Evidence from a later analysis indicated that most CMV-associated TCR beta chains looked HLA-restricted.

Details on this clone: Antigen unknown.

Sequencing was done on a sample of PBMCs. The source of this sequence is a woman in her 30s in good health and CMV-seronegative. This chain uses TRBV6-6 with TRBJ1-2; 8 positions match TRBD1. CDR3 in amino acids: CASSLTTGAKGYTF. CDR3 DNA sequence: TGTGCCAGCAGTCTTACGACAGGGGCGAAGGGCTACACCTTC.